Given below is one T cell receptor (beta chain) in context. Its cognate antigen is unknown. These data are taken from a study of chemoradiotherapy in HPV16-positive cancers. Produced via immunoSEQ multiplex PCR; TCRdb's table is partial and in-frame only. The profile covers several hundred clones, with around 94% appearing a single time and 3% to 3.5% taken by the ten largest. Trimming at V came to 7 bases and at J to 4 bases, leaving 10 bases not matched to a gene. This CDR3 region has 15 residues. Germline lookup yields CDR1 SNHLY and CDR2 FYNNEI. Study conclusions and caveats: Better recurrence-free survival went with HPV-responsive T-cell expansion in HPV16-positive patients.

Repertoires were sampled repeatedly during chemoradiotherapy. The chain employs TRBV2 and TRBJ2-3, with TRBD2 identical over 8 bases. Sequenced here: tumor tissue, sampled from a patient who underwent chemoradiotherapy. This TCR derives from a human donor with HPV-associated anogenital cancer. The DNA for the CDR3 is TGTGCCAGCAAAATCGGGGGGGGAAGGGCAGATACGCAGTATTTT. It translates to CASKIGGGRADTQYF. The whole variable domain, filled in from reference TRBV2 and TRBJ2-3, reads EPEVTQTPSHQVTQMGQEVILRCVPISNHLYFYWYRQILGQKVEFLVSFYNNEISEKSEIFDDQFSVERPDGSNFTLKIRSTKLEDSAMYFCASKIGGGRADTQYFGPGTRLTVL.